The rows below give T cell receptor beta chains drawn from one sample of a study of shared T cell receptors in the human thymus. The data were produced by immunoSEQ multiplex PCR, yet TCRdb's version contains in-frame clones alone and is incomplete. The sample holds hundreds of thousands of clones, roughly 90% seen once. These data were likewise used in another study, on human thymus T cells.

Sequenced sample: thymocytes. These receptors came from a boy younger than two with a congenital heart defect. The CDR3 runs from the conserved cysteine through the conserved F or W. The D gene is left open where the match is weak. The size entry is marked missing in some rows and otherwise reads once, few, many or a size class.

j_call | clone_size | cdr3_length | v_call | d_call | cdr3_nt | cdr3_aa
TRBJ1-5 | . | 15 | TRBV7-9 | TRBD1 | TGTGCCAGCAGCACGGACAGGCAGAGCAATCAGCCCCAGCATTTT | CASSTDRQSNQPQHF
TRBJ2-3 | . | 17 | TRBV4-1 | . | TGCGCCAGCAGCCAAATGTATCTAGCCGGAGAGACGGATACGCAGTATTTT | CASSQMYLAGETDTQYF
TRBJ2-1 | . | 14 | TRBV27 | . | TGTGCCAGCAGTATCGGGACATCCTACAATGAGCAGTTCTTC | CASSIGTSYNEQFF
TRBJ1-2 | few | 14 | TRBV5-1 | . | TGCGCCAGCAGCTCGGCCGGGAATAACTATGGCTACACCTTC | CASSSAGNNYGYTF
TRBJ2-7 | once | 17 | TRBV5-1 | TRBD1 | TGCGCCAGCAGCCTACTATATCAAACAGGGGAGAGTGACGAGCAGTACTTC | CASSLLYQTGESDEQYF
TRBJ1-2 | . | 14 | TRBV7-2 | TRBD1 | TGTGCCAGCAGCCGAAAACAGGGGCTTGAAGGCTACACCTTC | CASSRKQGLEGYTF
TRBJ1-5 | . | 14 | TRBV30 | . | TGTGCCTGGAGTGTAGAGGGCCTCTATCAGCCCCAGCATTTT | CAWSVEGLYQPQHF
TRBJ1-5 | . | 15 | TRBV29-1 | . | TGCAGCCCACGCCCGAGGGCAGATAGCAATCAGCCCCAGCATTTT | CSPRPRADSNQPQHF
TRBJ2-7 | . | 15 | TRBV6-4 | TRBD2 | TGTGCCAGCAGTCCACTAGCGGGAGGGCTCGGAGAGCAGTACTTC | CASSPLAGGLGEQYF
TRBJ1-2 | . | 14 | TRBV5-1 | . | TGCGCCAGCAGCTTCGTTACGGGATCCTATGGCTACACCTTC | CASSFVTGSYGYTF
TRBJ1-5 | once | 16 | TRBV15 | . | TGTGCCACCAGCAGAAGGGGACTCAGAGAAGGTCAGCCCCAGCATTTT | CATSRRGLREGQPQHF
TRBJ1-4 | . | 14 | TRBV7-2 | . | TGTGCCAGCAGCTATTCCCTACAGGTTGAAAAACTGTTTTTT | CASSYSLQVEKLFF
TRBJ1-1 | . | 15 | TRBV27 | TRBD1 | TGTGCCAGCAGTTCCGGGACAGGTTTGAACACTGAAGCTTTCTTT | CASSSGTGLNTEAFF
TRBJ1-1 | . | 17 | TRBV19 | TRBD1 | TGTGCCAGTCGGGACAGCCATAAAAGGTCCCGGAACACTGAAGCTTTCTTT | CASRDSHKRSRNTEAFF
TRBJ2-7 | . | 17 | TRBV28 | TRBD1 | TGTGCCAGCAGTTTTTTGGACGCGGGACAGGGTCGACACGAGCAGTACTTC | CASSFLDAGQGRHEQYF
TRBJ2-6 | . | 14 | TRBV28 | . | TGTGCCAGCGTGGGAGGCTCTGGGGCCAACGTCCTGACTTTC | CASVGGSGANVLTF
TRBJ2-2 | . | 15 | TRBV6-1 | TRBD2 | TGTGCCAGCCCCCCCGCGGGGGGCGGGCCCGGGGAGCTGTTTTTT | CASPPAGGGPGELFF
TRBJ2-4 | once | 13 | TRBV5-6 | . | TGTGCCAGCAGCTTGGGTTGGGAGAGCATTCAGTACTTC | CASSLGWESIQYF
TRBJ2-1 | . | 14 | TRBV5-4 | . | TGTGCCAGCAGCCTGCCTACGGGGGATAATGAGCAGTTCTTC | CASSLPTGDNEQFF
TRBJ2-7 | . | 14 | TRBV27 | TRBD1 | TGTGCCAGCAGTGCCCGGGACAGGGCCTACGAGCAGTACTTC | CASSARDRAYEQYF
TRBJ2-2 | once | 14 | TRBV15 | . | TGTGCCACCAGCCCTACAGAGAACACCGGGGAGCTGTTTTTT | CATSPTENTGELFF
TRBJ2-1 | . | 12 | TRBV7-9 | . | TGTGCCAGCAGCTGGACAGACAATGAGCAGTTCTTC | CASSWTDNEQFF
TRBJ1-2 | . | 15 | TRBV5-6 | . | TGTGCCAGCAGCCCCTCCAGGTTCACGCGTCGTGGCTACACCTTC | CASSPSRFTRRGYTF
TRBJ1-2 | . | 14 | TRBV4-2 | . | TGTGCCAGCAGCCAAGATCCGGGGAACTATGGCTACACCTTC | CASSQDPGNYGYTF
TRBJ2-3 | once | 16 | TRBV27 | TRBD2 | TGTGCCAGCAGTCCGGAGACGGGAGGTCGGACAGATACGCAGTATTTT | CASSPETGGRTDTQYF
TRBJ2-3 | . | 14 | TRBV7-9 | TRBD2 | TGTGCCAGCAGTCCGGGACTAGCCACAGATACGCAGTATTTT | CASSPGLATDTQYF
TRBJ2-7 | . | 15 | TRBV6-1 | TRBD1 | TGTGCCAGCCATCTAACAGGGGGCAATTACTACGAGCAGTACTTC | CASHLTGGNYYEQYF
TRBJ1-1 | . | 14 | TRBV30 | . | TGTGCCTGGAGTAAGGACAGCGCGGACACTGAAGCTTTCTTT | CAWSKDSADTEAFF
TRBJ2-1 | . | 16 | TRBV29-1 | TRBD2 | TGCAGCGTTGAAGGGCCAGCGGGAGTTCCCTACAATGAGCAGTTCTTC | CSVEGPAGVPYNEQFF
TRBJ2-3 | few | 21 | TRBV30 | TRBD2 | TGTGCCTGGAGTGTACTCGGACTAGCGGGAGTCCCCCACCCTAATACAGATACGCAGTATTTT | CAWSVLGLAGVPHPNTDTQYF
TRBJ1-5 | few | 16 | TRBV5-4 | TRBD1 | TGTGCCAGCAGCTTAAATGGGACAGGCTCGGGACAGCCCCAGCATTTT | CASSLNGTGSGQPQHF
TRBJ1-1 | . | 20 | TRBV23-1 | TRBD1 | TGCGCCAGCAGTCACAGCTCCAGCCCGGGGACAGGGGGGTTGAACACTGAAGCTTTCTTT | CASSHSSSPGTGGLNTEAFF
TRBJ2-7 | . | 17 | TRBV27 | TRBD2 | TGTGCCAGCAGCGTCTTAACCCCACGGACTAGCGGCGAGGAGCAGTACTTC | CASSVLTPRTSGEEQYF
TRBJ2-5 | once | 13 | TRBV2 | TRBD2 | TGTGCCAGCAGTAGCGGGAGCGGAGAGACCCAGTACTTC | CASSSGSGETQYF
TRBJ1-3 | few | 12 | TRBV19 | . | TGTGCGGTGGGACTCTCTGGAAACACCATATATTTT | CAVGLSGNTIYF
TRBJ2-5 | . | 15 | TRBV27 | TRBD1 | TGTGCCAGCAGTCCAGGGACAGGTGGTGAAGAGACCCAGTACTTC | CASSPGTGGEETQYF
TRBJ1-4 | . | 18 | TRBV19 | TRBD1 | TGTGCCAGTAGTGTGGACAGGGGGAATATTGCAACTAATGAAAAACTGTTTTTT | CASSVDRGNIATNEKLFF
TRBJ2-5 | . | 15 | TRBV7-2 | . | TGTGCCAGCAGCCCAGGGGTCGCTAGGGGAGAGACCCAGTACTTC | CASSPGVARGETQYF
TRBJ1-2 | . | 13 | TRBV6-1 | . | TGTGCCAGCAGTGCCAGGGTACACTATGGCTACACCTTC | CASSARVHYGYTF
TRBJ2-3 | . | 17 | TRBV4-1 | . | TGCGCCAGCAGCCAACTCCCTTCTTCGGGAGCCTCAGATACGCAGTATTTT | CASSQLPSSGASDTQYF
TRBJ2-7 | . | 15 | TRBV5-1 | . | TGCGCCAGCAGCCCGGGGACTTTCCCCTCCTACGAGCAGTACTTC | CASSPGTFPSYEQYF
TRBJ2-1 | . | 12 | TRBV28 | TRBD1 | TGTGCCAGCACAGGGGGTCCGGATGAGCAGTTCTTC | CASTGGPDEQFF
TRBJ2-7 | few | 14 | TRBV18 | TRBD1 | TGTGCCAGCTCACCAGGGACAGGGGACCACGAGCAGTACTTC | CASSPGTGDHEQYF
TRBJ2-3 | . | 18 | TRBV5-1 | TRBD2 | TGCGCCAGCAGCTTGGAGCGCTCAAGCGGGAGCCTCACAGATACGCAGTATTTT | CASSLERSSGSLTDTQYF
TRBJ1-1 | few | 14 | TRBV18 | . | TGTGCCAGCTCACCGGGGGCAGAAGGTACTGAAGCTTTCTTT | CASSPGAEGTEAFF
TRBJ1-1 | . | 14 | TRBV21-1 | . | TGTGCCAGCAGCAGGTGGGCCAAGAACACTGAAGCTTTCTTT | CASSRWAKNTEAFF
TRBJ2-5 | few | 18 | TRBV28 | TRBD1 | TGTGCCAGCAGTTTTGCCCTTAGCAGGGGGCCGGCCCAAGAGACCCAGTACTTC | CASSFALSRGPAQETQYF
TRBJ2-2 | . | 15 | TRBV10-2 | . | TGCGCCAGCATTAAAGGAGCGCCGAACACCGGGGAGCTGTTTTTT | CASIKGAPNTGELFF
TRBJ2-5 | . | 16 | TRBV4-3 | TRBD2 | TGCGCCAGCAGCCAAGGCCCTAGCGGGAGGTTGGAGACCCAGTACTTC | CASSQGPSGRLETQYF
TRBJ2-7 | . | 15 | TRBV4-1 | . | TGCGCCAGCAGCCAAGATCGGGGGAGATCCTACGAGCAGTACTTC | CASSQDRGRSYEQYF
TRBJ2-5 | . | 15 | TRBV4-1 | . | TGCGCCAGCAGCCAAGCGCCCGGGTACCAAGAGACCCAGTACTTC | CASSQAPGYQETQYF